The 13 T cell receptor beta chains given below trace back to one sample, sequenced in a study of CD8 T cells in ankylosing spondylitis. Regarding the study as a whole: In ankylosing spondylitis blood, a motif of roughly eight highly homologous TCR beta variants appeared characteristic.

For these TCRs, the target antigens are not known. TCRdb re-called the 5' RACE reads with MiXCR, one entry per CDR3 protein. The table has a few hundred thousand distinct CDR3 sequences, 7.5% to 9% seen once. Material: blood, either unsorted or a sorted T cell fraction (not recorded which). These receptors originate from a male donor with ankylosing spondylitis.

This clonotype has a count of ten or more. This rearrangement joins TRBV3-1 to TRBJ2-3; D assignment may be TRBD1 or TRBD2 (5 bases each). CDR1 and CDR2 (germline): LGHDT, YNNKEL (reference sequence). The CDR3 contains 16 residues. Trimming pared 1 base from V and 4 bases from J, leaving 15 bases between. Written as DNA, the CDR3 is TGTGCCAGCAGCCAAGCGGGACGATACCGACCAGATACGCAGTATTTT. Protein product: CASSQAGRYRPDTQYF.

This clonotype was counted between two and nine times. The V call is TRBV5-5, the J call TRBJ2-7; TRBD1 matches at 7 bases. CDR1 is SGHKS, CDR2 YYEKEE, per germline (reference sequence). The CDR3 length is 14 residues. The V segment lost 4 bases and the J segment 2 bases; nucleotides outside the gene matches: 6. CDR3 residues: CASSHRDSPYEQYF. The CDR3 nucleotides are TGTGCCAGCAGCCACCGGGACAGTCCCTACGAGCAGTACTTC.

This clonotype has at least ten counts. V is TRBV4-1 and J is TRBJ2-3; 9 bases agree with TRBD2. In germline, CDR1 is MGHRA, CDR2 YSYEKL. The CDR3 contains 14 residues. V dropped 6 bases and J dropped 5; count of bases not matched to a gene: 6. The CDR3 DNA reads TGCGCCAGCAGGCCTAGCGGGAATCAAGATACGCAGTATTTT. This translates into CASRPSGNQDTQYF.

This clonotype has more than one count but fewer than ten. J is TRBJ2-7 and V is TRBV9; D might be TRBD2 (5 bases). Trimming pared 3 bases from V and 3 bases from J, leaving 13 bases between. Germline V gene lookup returns CDR1 SGDLS and CDR2 YYNGEE. The CDR3 contains 14 residues. CDR3 in DNA: TGTGCCAGCAGCGCGACGTACGCGGGCTACGAGCAGTACTTC. It encodes CASSATYAGYEQYF.

In this sample, this clonotype turned up a few times. This chain uses TRBV9 with TRBJ2-1; D is perhaps TRBD2 (6 bases). The CDR3 is 15 amino acids. Germline-derived CDR1 and CDR2 are SGDLS and YYNGEE. The V end lost 4 bases, the J end lost 0 bases, and 11 bases lay between the germline ends. CDR3 region: CASSFAGSSYNEQFF. CDR3 coding DNA: TGTGCCAGCAGCTTCGCCGGGAGCTCCTACAATGAGCAGTTCTTC.

There are a few counts of this clonotype. The chain uses TRBV24-1 and TRBJ2-1; 10 bases line up with TRBD2. Germline V gives CDR1 KGHDR, CDR2 SFDVKD. The CDR3 length is 17 residues. J gave up 0 bases and V 4 bases, and 5 bases lay outside the gene matches. CDR3 residues: CATSDPTSGDSYNEQFF. DNA of the CDR3: TGTGCCACCAGTGACCCTACTAGCGGGGACTCCTACAATGAGCAGTTCTTC.

CDR3 in amino acids: CASRWTGGPTEAFF. The CDR3 region has the DNA TGTGCCAGCAGATGGACAGGGGGCCCCACTGAAGCTTTCTTT. The V gene is TRBV28, the J gene TRBJ1-1; 11 positions match TRBD1. Germline-derived CDR1 and CDR2 are MDHEN and SYDVKM. The ends lost 6 bases at V and 4 bases at J; junction bases unmatched: 4. This CDR3 comprises 14 residues.

The chain uses TRBV30 and TRBJ2-1; possibly TRBD1 for D (5 bases). The CDR3 covers 16 residues. V lost 0 bases and J 4 bases, leaving 16 bases between the germline ends. Germline V CDR1 and CDR2: GTSNPN, SVGIG (reference sequence). The CDR3 here is CAWSVPDRPPYNEQFF. The CDR3 nucleotides are TGTGCCTGGAGTGTACCCGACAGACCACCTTACAATGAGCAGTTCTTC.

The table lists this clonotype with a few counts. This chain connects TRBV28 to TRBJ1-5; D call uncertain. CDR1 and CDR2 from the germline V gene are MDHEN and SYDVKM. CDR3 size: 17 residues. Trimming shortened V by 7 bases and J by 4 bases, and 23 bases separated the two germline ends. CDR3 nucleotide sequence: TGTGCCAGCATCCCCATTGGGGTCATTGGGCTTAATCAGCCCCAGCATTTT. Its protein is CASIPIGVIGLNQPQHF.

This chain joins TRBV6-2 or TRBV6-3 and TRBJ2-7; D not resolved. CDR1 and CDR2 (germline): MNHEY, SVGEGT. There are 11 residues in the CDR3. Trimming took off 1 base at V and 6 bases at J, with 4 bases between the two ends. The CDR3 DNA reads TGTGCCAGCAGTTACTGGGGCGAGCAGTACTTC. Protein: CASSYWGEQYF.

In its sample, this clonotype was seen a few times. The chain recombines TRBV7-9 with TRBJ2-3, with D possibly TRBD1 on 6 matching bases. This CDR3 spans 15 amino acids. V was clipped by 4 bases and J by 3 bases, with 14 bases between them. Germline values: CDR1 SEHNR, CDR2 FQNEAQ (reference sequence). This CDR3 is CASSSQGFATDTQYF. The CDR3 DNA reads as TGTGCCAGCAGCTCACAGGGATTTGCGACAGATACGCAGTATTTT.

This clonotype was recorded at least ten times. V and J are TRBV20-1 and TRBJ1-1; 7 positions match TRBD1. CDR1 and CDR2 (germline): DFQATT, SNEGSKA (reference sequence). Losses at the gene ends were 6 bases for V and 1 base for J; bases not matched to a gene: 5. The length of the CDR3 is 13 residues. The CDR3 is CSAYGQANTEAFF. The CDR3 region has the DNA TGCAGTGCGTATGGACAGGCGAACACTGAAGCTTTCTTT.

This clonotype was recorded a few times. The chain recombines TRBV7-2 with TRBJ2-2, with 9 bases that match TRBD2. Trimming took 5 bases from V and 6 from J; bases not matched to a gene: 7. Per the germline V gene, CDR1 is SGHTA and CDR2 is FQGNSA. CDR3 length: 15 amino acids. CDR3 DNA sequence: TGTGCCAGCAGCCTTAGCGGGAGTTATCCCGGGGAGCTGTTTTTT. Its protein is CASSLSGSYPGELFF.